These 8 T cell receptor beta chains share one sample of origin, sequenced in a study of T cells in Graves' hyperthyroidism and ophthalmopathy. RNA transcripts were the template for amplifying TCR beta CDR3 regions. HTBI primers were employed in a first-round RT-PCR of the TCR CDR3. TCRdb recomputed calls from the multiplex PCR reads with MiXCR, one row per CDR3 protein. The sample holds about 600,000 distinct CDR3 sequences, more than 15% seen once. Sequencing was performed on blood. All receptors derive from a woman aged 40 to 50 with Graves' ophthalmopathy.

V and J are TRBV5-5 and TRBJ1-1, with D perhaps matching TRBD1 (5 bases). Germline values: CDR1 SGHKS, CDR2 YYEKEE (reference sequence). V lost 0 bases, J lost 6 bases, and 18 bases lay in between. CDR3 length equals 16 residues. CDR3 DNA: TGTGCCAGCAGCTTGGCCCTTCAGGGAAGTGTGCCTGAAGCTTTCTTT. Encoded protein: CASSLALQGSVPEAFF. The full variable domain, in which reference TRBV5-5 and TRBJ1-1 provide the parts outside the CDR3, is DAGVTQSPTHLIKTRGQQVTLRCSPISGHKSVSWYQQVLGQGPQFIFQYYEKEERGRGNFPDRFSARQFPNYSSELNVNALLLGDSALYLCASSLALQGSVPEAFFGQGTRLTVV.

In DNA form, the CDR3 reads TGTGCCAGTAGTCGACAGGGACCACAAGAGACCCAGTACTTC. Protein product: CASSRQGPQETQYF. The chain links TRBV19 to TRBJ2-5, with 7 nucleotides matching TRBD1. CDR1 is LNHDA, CDR2 SQIVND, per germline (reference sequence). The CDR3 totals 14 residues. V lost 5 bases, J lost 2 bases, and 5 bases stayed unmatched.

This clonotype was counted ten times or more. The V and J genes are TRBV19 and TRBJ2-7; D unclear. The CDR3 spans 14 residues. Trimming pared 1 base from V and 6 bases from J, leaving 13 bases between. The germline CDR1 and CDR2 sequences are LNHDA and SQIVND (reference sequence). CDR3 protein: CASSIGALPVEQYF. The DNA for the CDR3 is TGTGCCAGTAGTATAGGGGCTTTACCGGTCGAGCAGTACTTC.

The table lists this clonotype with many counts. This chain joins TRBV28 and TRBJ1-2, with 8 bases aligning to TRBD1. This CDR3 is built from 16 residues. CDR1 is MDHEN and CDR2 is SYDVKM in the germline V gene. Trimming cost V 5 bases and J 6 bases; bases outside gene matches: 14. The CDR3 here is CASSVPLDRAPHGYTF. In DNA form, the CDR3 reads TGTGCCAGCAGTGTCCCACTGGACAGGGCGCCCCATGGCTACACCTTC.

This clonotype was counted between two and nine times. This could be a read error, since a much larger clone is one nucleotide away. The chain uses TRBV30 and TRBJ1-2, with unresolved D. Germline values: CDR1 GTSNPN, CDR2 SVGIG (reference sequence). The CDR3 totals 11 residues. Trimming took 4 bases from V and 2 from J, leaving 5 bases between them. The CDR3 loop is CAWNRNYGYTF. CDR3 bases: TGTGCCTGGAATAGAAACTATGGCTACACCTTC.

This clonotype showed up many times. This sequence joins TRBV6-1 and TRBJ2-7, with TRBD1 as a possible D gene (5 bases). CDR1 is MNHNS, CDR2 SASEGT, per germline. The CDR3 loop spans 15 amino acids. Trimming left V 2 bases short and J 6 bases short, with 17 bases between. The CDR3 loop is CASSETPLAQGEQYF. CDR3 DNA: TGTGCCAGCAGTGAAACACCCCTCGCCCAGGGCGAGCAGTACTTC.

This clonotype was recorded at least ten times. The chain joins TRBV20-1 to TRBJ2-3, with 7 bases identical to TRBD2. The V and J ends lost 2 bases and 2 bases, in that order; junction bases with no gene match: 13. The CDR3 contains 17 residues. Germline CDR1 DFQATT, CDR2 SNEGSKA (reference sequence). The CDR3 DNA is TGCAGTGCTAGACGATCGAATAGCGGGCTATCCACAGATACGCAGTATTTT. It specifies CSARRSNSGLSTDTQYF.

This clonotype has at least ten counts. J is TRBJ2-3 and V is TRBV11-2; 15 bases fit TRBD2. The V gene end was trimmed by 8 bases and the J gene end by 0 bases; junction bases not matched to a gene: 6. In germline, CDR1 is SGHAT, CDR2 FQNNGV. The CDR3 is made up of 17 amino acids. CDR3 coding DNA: TGTGCCAGCCGAGGACTAGCGGGAGGGTTTAGCACAGATACGCAGTATTTT. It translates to CASRGLAGGFSTDTQYF.